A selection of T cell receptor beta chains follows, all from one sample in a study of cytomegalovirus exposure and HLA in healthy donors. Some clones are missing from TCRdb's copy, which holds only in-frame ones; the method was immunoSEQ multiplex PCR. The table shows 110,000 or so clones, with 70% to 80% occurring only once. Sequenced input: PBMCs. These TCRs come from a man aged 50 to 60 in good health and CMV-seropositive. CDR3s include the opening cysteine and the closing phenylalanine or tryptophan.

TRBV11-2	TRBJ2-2	CASSADWNTGELFF
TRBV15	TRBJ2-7	CATSRDRVGRVNEQYF
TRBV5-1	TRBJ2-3	CASSRGDRGSDTQYF
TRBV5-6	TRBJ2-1	CASSLTSGGAGSHNEQFF
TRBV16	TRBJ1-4	CASGRQVGNEKLFF
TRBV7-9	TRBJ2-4	CASSLLAGGSKNIQYF
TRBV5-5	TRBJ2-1	CASSPGDLAGDNEQFF
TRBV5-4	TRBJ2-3	CASSFRAGADTQYF
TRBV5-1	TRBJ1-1	CASSLVPSNTEAFF
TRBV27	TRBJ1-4	CASSFERANEKLFF
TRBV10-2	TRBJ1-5	CASTQGNPGQPQHF
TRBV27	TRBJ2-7	CASSLMGTGAYEQYF
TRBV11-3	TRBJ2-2	CASSREGSRSTGELFF
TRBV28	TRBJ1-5	CASFRSGRGQPQHF
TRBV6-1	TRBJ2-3	CASSEAGADTQYF
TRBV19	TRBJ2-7	CASSIARSGVYEQYF
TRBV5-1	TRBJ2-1	CASSPRLAGVNEQFF
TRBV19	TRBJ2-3	CASSTGQGSSAWDTQYF
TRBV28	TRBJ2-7	CASETRGSGNYEQYF
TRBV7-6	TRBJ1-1	CASSLVSGDTEAFF
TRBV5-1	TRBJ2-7	CASSAGLAGNSYEQYF
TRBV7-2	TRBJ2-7	CASSPRDSEQYF
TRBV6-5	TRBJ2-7	CASSSPTSGRTYEQYF
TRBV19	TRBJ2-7	CASHTGQGMTEQYF
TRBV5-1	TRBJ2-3	CASSRTQGSPTDTQYF
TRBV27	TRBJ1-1	CASSLTGGHTEAFF
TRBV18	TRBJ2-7	CASSPTTGDYEQYF
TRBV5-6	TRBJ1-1	CASSIQGSGPNTEAFF
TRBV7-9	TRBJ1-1	CASSPPGGGTEAFF
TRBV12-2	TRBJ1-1	CASAWGGLKNTEAFF
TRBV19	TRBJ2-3	CASSSGLTDTQYF
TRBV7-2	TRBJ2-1	CASSWGLAEGNEQFF
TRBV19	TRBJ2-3	CARNGGRGTGSHTQYF
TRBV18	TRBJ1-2	CASSPISGQGLANYGYTF
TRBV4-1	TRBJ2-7	CASSQDRGAGAPDEQYF
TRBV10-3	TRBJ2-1	CAIRLTGSNEQFF
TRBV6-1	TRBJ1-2	CASSPLVAEYGYTF
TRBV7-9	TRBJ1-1	CASSPRGTGITEAFF
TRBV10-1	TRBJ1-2	CASSELVRVSANYGYTF
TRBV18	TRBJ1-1	CASSPPGQGDTEAFF
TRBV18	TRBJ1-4	CASSQGQGGNEKLFF